Given below is one T cell receptor beta chain in context. This clonotype was picked up many times. Its specific antigen is unknown. No per-base quality is available; no much larger clone lies one base away. This specimen comes from a study of quantifying T cell responses using KT2 cells (dated by TCRdb to 2015 to 2018). Context from the whole study: RNA was DNase-treated and reverse transcribed with TCR alpha and beta constant-region primers, mostly using SuperScript III. To prevent over-amplification, PCR2 was performed as a SYBR Green qPCR and halted at a predetermined fluorescence threshold. The efficiency of the T4 ligation step under optimum conditions was estimated to be above 8%.

To test the sensitivity and accuracy of the pipeline, known numbers of KT2, a T cell clone whose TCR had already been sequenced, were spiked into unfractionated PBMC. KT2 cells were mixed with a fixed number of PBMC to create a range of KT2-to-PBMC ratios. Libraries were made using UMI-ligation and nested PCR. Using T4 RNA ligase 1, a single-stranded oligonucleotide bearing the Illumina SP2 sequence plus a UMI was ligated onto the 3' end of the cDNA. PCR1 consisted of about 4 cycles (98 degrees C 15 s, 69 degrees C 30 s, 72 degrees C 40 s), and for the beta primer an equimolar mix of RC1.1 and RC1.2 was used to cover TRBC1 and TRBC2. Starting at PCR2, the TCR alpha and beta chains were handled separately, and sample indices and Illumina adaptors were added. The UMI was composed of 12 random nucleotides, arranged as two hexamers separated by a spacer, and was positioned after an 8-base spacer. Libraries were sequenced on an Illumina MiSeq with v2 2x251 paired-end chemistry, typically 12 samples per run. PhiX DNA at about 5-7.5% was added to each sequencing library to increase diversity. The original methods were these. Raw reads were converted to FASTQ with bcl2fastq and demultiplexed by dual indices using Demultiplexor. V and J genes were assigned by Decombinator through tag matching, with a single base-pair mismatch being allowed. Using UMIs, Collapsinator corrected both sequencing errors and the frequency errors that come from PCR heterogeneity. Decombinator identifiers were converted to nucleotide sequence by CDR3Translator, the sequences were translated to amino acids, and CDR3 was extracted using C- and N-terminal motifs. A cluster of KT2 sequences that shared one unique molecular identifier was counted as a single distinct KT2 TCR. TCRdb redid the processing of the public reads, applying fastp at Q25 and MiXCR, and retained in-frame beta chains. Identical CDR3 proteins give one entry, which carries the most common genes and DNA. TCRdb's processing, not the authors', yielded these V and J calls. Across this sample there are more than 55,000 distinct CDR3 sequences, with 9% to 15% seen only once. The ten largest clonotypes hold roughly 9.5% of the sample.

The CDR3 runs 16 residues from the cysteine to the phenylalanine. CDR3 DNA only is kept here, 48 bases in frame from base 1. The germline V gene yields SGDLS for CDR1 and YYNGEE for CDR2. At the junction V is shortened by 0 bases and J by 3 bases, with 12 bases in between. Beyond this particular receptor, the publication reports: Saturation was seen in the detection of KT2 sequences when very high numbers of KT2 cells were spiked in. KT2 sequences were detected down to the lowest spike-in tested, which was about one KT2 cell per 100,000 PBMC. Counts of KT2 alpha and beta sequences scaled linearly with input KT2 cell number over several orders of magnitude. No side-by-side comparison between this pipeline and other TCR sequencing techniques was included in the study.

The source of this sequence is a human donor. The V gene is TRBV9 and the J gene is TRBJ2-2; the D gene is perhaps TRBD2, from 6 matching bases. The sequencing sample was made of PBMCs spiked with cells of the T cell clone KT2. The nucleotide sequence is given as TGTGCCAGCAGCGTAGATGCGGGGCTGGACACCGGGGAGCTGTTTTTT. Its protein is CASSVDAGLDTGELFF.